The rows below give T cell receptor beta chains drawn from one sample of a study of T and B cells in COVID-19 patients. MiXCR was run by TCRdb on the multiplex PCR reads, yielding one entry per CDR3 protein. The data contain several thousand distinct CDR3 sequences, approximately 22% of them singletons. Sequenced input: blood. The receptors shown here come from a human donor who had recovered from COVID-19. Both conserved end residues are part of each CDR3. Each record gives: V gene, D gene, clone size, J gene, CDR3 protein, CDR3 DNA. D genes are given only for firm matches. The listing skips clone size in some rows; elsewhere it reads once, few, many or a size class.

v_call: TRBV19
d_call: TRBD1
clone_size: .
j_call: TRBJ2-2
cdr3_aa: CASSGRDRDTGELFF
cdr3_nt: TGTGCCAGTAGTGGCCGGGACAGGGACACCGGGGAGCTGTTTTTT

v_call: TRBV20-1
d_call: .
clone_size: .
j_call: TRBJ1-2
cdr3_aa: CSAGDTNYGYTF
cdr3_nt: TGCAGTGCTGGGGACACGAACTATGGCTACACCTTC

v_call: TRBV28
d_call: TRBD1
clone_size: .
j_call: TRBJ2-7
cdr3_aa: CASYSGTGAYEQYF
cdr3_nt: TGTGCCAGCTACTCCGGGACAGGGGCCTACGAGCAGTACTTC

v_call: TRBV20-1
d_call: .
clone_size: few
j_call: TRBJ1-4
cdr3_aa: CSATGTATNEKLFF
cdr3_nt: TGCAGTGCTACCGGGACCGCAACTAATGAAAAACTGTTTTTT

v_call: TRBV12-3/TRBV12-4
d_call: TRBD1
clone_size: few
j_call: TRBJ1-2
cdr3_aa: CASSLAGQGFSGYTF
cdr3_nt: TGTGCCAGCAGTTTAGCAGGACAGGGGTTCTCGGGCTACACCTTC

v_call: TRBV19
d_call: .
clone_size: medium-sized
j_call: TRBJ1-1
cdr3_aa: CASSTNRGTEAFF
cdr3_nt: TGTGCCAGTAGTACCAATAGGGGAACTGAAGCTTTCTTT

v_call: TRBV20-1
d_call: TRBD1
clone_size: .
j_call: TRBJ2-7
cdr3_aa: CSARLQGQDYEQYF
cdr3_nt: TGCAGTGCTAGGTTACAGGGGCAAGACTACGAGCAGTACTTC

v_call: TRBV6-1
d_call: .
clone_size: medium-sized
j_call: TRBJ1-2
cdr3_aa: CASRTGHNYGYTF
cdr3_nt: TGTGCCAGCCGTACAGGGCACAACTATGGCTACACCTTC

v_call: TRBV6-5
d_call: .
clone_size: medium-sized
j_call: TRBJ2-5
cdr3_aa: CASRGETQYF
cdr3_nt: TGTGCCAGCAGAGGGGAGACCCAGTACTTC

v_call: TRBV30
d_call: .
clone_size: many
j_call: TRBJ1-1
cdr3_aa: CAWSPHKGWGAFF
cdr3_nt: TGTGCCTGGTCCCCTCACAAGGGGTGGGGGGCTTTCTTT

v_call: TRBV15
d_call: TRBD2
clone_size: .
j_call: TRBJ2-5
cdr3_aa: CATSRGGGGARETQYF
cdr3_nt: TGTGCCACCAGCAGAGGTGGCGGGGGGGCCAGGGAGACCCAGTACTTC

v_call: TRBV15
d_call: .
clone_size: .
j_call: TRBJ2-7
cdr3_aa: CATSREQAYEQYF
cdr3_nt: TGTGCCACCAGCAGAGAACAGGCCTACGAGCAGTACTTC

v_call: TRBV5-1
d_call: .
clone_size: .
j_call: TRBJ2-7
cdr3_aa: CASRGTSIEQYF
cdr3_nt: TGCGCCAGCAGGGGTACTAGTATCGAGCAGTACTTC

v_call: TRBV29-1
d_call: TRBD1
clone_size: medium-sized
j_call: TRBJ2-2
cdr3_aa: CSVDLSDRGLPGELFF
cdr3_nt: TGCAGCGTTGACCTCTCGGACAGGGGTCTGCCCGGGGAGCTGTTTTTT

v_call: TRBV20-1
d_call: .
clone_size: few
j_call: TRBJ1-6
cdr3_aa: CSARDPDAPESSPLHF
cdr3_nt: TGCAGTGCTAGAGATCCGGACGCCCCGGAAAGTTCACCCCTCCACTTT

v_call: TRBV18
d_call: .
clone_size: medium-sized
j_call: TRBJ2-2
cdr3_aa: CVTAETNTGELFF
cdr3_nt: TGTGTCACGGCCGAGACGAACACCGGGGAGCTGTTTTTT

v_call: TRBV5-1
d_call: TRBD1
clone_size: once
j_call: TRBJ2-4
cdr3_aa: CASSWGTGENIQYF
cdr3_nt: TGCGCCAGCAGCTGGGGGACAGGGGAGAACATTCAGTACTTC

v_call: TRBV10-3
d_call: .
clone_size: many
j_call: TRBJ2-5
cdr3_aa: CAISDPSAGTETQYF
cdr3_nt: TGTGCCATCAGTGACCCCTCGGCGGGGACGGAGACCCAGTACTTC

v_call: TRBV29-1
d_call: TRBD2
clone_size: large
j_call: TRBJ2-3
cdr3_aa: CSVSLLAGTDTQYF
cdr3_nt: TGCAGCGTCTCCCTTCTAGCGGGAACAGATACGCAGTATTTT

v_call: TRBV7-6
d_call: .
clone_size: .
j_call: TRBJ2-7
cdr3_aa: CASSFQGAYGQYF
cdr3_nt: TGTGCCAGCAGCTTCCAGGGAGCCTACGGGCAGTACTTC

v_call: TRBV6-1
d_call: .
clone_size: many
j_call: TRBJ1-2
cdr3_aa: CASSEQGNYGYTF
cdr3_nt: TGTGCCAGCAGTGAACAGGGTAACTATGGCTACACCTTC

v_call: TRBV12-3/TRBV12-4
d_call: TRBD1
clone_size: .
j_call: TRBJ2-7
cdr3_aa: CASRQRGQYEQYF
cdr3_nt: TGTGCCAGCAGACAGAGGGGACAGTACGAGCAGTACTTC

v_call: TRBV5-1
d_call: .
clone_size: few
j_call: TRBJ2-5
cdr3_aa: CASSLAGQPFPETQYF
cdr3_nt: TGCGCCAGCAGCTTGGCGGGCCAGCCCTTCCCGGAGACCCAGTACTTC

v_call: TRBV6-5
d_call: .
clone_size: medium-sized
j_call: TRBJ1-2
cdr3_aa: CASSGHRGEGYTF
cdr3_nt: TGTGCCAGCAGTGGTCATCGGGGGGAAGGCTACACCTTC

v_call: TRBV6-5
d_call: .
clone_size: medium-sized
j_call: TRBJ2-5
cdr3_aa: CASSYNQGKETQYF
cdr3_nt: TGTGCCAGCAGTTACAATCAGGGCAAAGAGACCCAGTACTTC

v_call: TRBV12-3/TRBV12-4
d_call: .
clone_size: few
j_call: TRBJ2-5
cdr3_aa: CASSLMGPPRETQYF
cdr3_nt: TGTGCCAGCTCCCTTATGGGACCCCCAAGGGAGACCCAGTACTTC

v_call: TRBV21-1
d_call: .
clone_size: .
j_call: TRBJ2-1
cdr3_aa: CASVRGGRGNNEQFF
cdr3_nt: TGTGCCAGCGTACGGGGGGGCAGAGGAAACAATGAGCAGTTCTTC

v_call: TRBV30
d_call: .
clone_size: medium-sized
j_call: TRBJ2-2
cdr3_aa: CAWTLWRGVGGELFF
cdr3_nt: TGTGCCTGGACCCTTTGGCGGGGAGTCGGCGGGGAGCTGTTTTTT

v_call: TRBV5-6
d_call: TRBD1
clone_size: .
j_call: TRBJ2-4
cdr3_aa: CASSLDVGTGGELAKNIQYF
cdr3_nt: TGTGCCAGCAGCTTGGATGTTGGGACAGGGGGAGAGTTAGCCAAAAACATTCAGTACTTC

v_call: TRBV6-5
d_call: .
clone_size: medium-sized
j_call: TRBJ2-7
cdr3_aa: CASSTGLPYEQYF
cdr3_nt: TGTGCCAGCAGTACGGGACTGCCCTACGAGCAGTACTTC

v_call: TRBV11-2
d_call: .
clone_size: .
j_call: TRBJ1-3
cdr3_aa: CASSLGSSGNTIYF
cdr3_nt: TGTGCCAGCAGCTTGGGAAGCTCTGGAAACACCATATATTTT

v_call: TRBV30
d_call: .
clone_size: medium-sized
j_call: TRBJ2-1
cdr3_aa: CAWSVENEQFF
cdr3_nt: TGTGCCTGGAGTGTTGAAAATGAGCAGTTCTTC

v_call: TRBV6-5
d_call: .
clone_size: .
j_call: TRBJ2-7
cdr3_aa: CASGTSYEQYF
cdr3_nt: TGTGCCAGCGGGACATCCTACGAGCAGTACTTC

v_call: TRBV29-1
d_call: TRBD2
clone_size: .
j_call: TRBJ2-7
cdr3_aa: CSVAVGGGYEQYF
cdr3_nt: TGCAGCGTGGCCGTGGGCGGGGGCTACGAGCAGTACTTC

v_call: TRBV29-1
d_call: TRBD1
clone_size: .
j_call: TRBJ2-7
cdr3_aa: CSGGDRAAGEQYF
cdr3_nt: TGCAGCGGTGGGGACAGGGCCGCAGGCGAGCAGTACTTC

v_call: TRBV6-5
d_call: .
clone_size: medium-sized
j_call: TRBJ2-1
cdr3_aa: CASSRPGTLSQFF
cdr3_nt: TGTGCCAGCAGTCGACCCGGGACGCTGAGCCAGTTCTTC

v_call: TRBV29-1
d_call: TRBD1
clone_size: medium-sized
j_call: TRBJ2-3
cdr3_aa: CSVWRTGGSDTQYF
cdr3_nt: TGCAGCGTTTGGCGGACAGGGGGTTCGGATACGCAGTATTTT

v_call: TRBV6-2/TRBV6-3
d_call: .
clone_size: medium-sized
j_call: TRBJ2-7
cdr3_aa: CASSGSTGLDEQYF
cdr3_nt: TGTGCCAGCAGTGGCTCGACAGGATTGGACGAGCAGTACTTC

v_call: TRBV15
d_call: .
clone_size: medium-sized
j_call: TRBJ2-1
cdr3_aa: CATGTPAGDEQFF
cdr3_nt: TGTGCCACCGGGACCCCCGCCGGGGATGAGCAGTTCTTC

v_call: TRBV6-5
d_call: TRBD2
clone_size: .
j_call: TRBJ2-3
cdr3_aa: CASRWTSGGADTQYF
cdr3_nt: TGTGCCAGCAGATGGACTAGCGGGGGGGCAGATACGCAGTATTTT